The clone carrying this T cell receptor beta chain showed up just once. The data derive from a study of OX40 agonist ivuxolimab in advanced cancers. The CDR3 is 16 amino acids. The germline CDR1 and CDR2 sequences are LNHDA and SQIVND (reference sequence). V gave up 4 bases and J gave up 4 bases; unmatched junction bases: 11. Sequencing used immunoSEQ multiplex PCR; TCRdb keeps in-frame clones, though not all of them. The profile shows around 62,000 clones, over 70% of them singletons. The sample was CD4+ or CD8+ T cells sorted from blood, taken in a trial of the OX40 agonist ivuxolimab. This TCR came from an adult with an advanced solid tumor such as melanoma, head and neck, liver or kidney cancer. The genes are TRBV19 and TRBJ1-1, with 8 bases matching TRBD1. The CDR3 spells CASSSGQGLIGTEAFF. CDR3 coding DNA: TGTGCCAGTAGTAGTGGACAGGGTTTAATCGGCACTGAAGCTTTCTTT.